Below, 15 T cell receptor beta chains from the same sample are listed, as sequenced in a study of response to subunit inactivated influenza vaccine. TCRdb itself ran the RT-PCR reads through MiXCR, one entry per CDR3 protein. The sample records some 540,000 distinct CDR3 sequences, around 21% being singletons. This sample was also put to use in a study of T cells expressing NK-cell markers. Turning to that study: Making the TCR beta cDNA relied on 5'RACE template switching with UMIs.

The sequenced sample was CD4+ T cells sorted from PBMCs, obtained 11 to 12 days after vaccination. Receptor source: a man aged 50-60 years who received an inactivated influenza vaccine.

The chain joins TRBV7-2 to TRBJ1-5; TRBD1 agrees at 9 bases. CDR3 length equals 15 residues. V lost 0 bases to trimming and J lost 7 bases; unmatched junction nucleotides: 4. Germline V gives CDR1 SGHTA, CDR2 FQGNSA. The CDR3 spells CASSLATGGGQPQHF. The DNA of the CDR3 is TGTGCCAGCAGCTTAGCGACAGGGGGAGGACAGCCCCAGCATTTT.

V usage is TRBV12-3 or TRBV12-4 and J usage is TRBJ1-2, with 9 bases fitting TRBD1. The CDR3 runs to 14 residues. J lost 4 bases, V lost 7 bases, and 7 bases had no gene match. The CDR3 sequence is CASISTGGAYGYTF. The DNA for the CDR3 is TGTGCCAGCATCTCTACAGGGGGCGCCTATGGCTACACCTTC.

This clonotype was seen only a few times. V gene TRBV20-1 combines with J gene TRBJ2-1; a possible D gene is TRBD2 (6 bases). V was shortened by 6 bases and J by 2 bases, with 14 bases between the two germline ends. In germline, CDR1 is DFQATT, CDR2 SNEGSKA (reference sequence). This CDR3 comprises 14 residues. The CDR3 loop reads CSAKTRSAYNEQFF. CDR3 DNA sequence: TGCAGTGCAAAGACTAGGTCTGCCTACAATGAGCAGTTCTTC.

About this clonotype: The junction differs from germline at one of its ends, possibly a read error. The chain's CDR3 is CASSQATGASPLHF. The CDR3 coding sequence is TGCGCCAGCAGTCAAGCGACAGGTGCATCACCCCTCCACTTT. The chain is built from TRBV4-3 and TRBJ1-6; possible D gene TRBD1, 6 bases. The CDR3 is 14 amino acids. The V gene's germline CDR1 is LGHNA and CDR2 YSLEER.

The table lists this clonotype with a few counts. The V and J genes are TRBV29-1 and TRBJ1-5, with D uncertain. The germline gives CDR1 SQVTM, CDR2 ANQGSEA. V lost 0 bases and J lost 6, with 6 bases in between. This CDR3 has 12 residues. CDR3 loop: CSVEDAGQPQHF. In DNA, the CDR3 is TGCAGCGTTGAAGATGCTGGTCAGCCCCAGCATTTT.

The DNA for the CDR3 is TGTGCCAGCAGCCAAGATGTAAGCGGGGTTAATTCACCCCTCCACTTT. Amino acids: CASSQDVSGVNSPLHF. This chain links TRBV4-2 with TRBJ1-6, with D unresolved. CDR3 length: 16 amino acids. CDR1 and CDR2 from the germline V gene are LGHNA and YNFKEQ. V lost 0 bases, J lost 6 bases, and 12 bases lay in between.

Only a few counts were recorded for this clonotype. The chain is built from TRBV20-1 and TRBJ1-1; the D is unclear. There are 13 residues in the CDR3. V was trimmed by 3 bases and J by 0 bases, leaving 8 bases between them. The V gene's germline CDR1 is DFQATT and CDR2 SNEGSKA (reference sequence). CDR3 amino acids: CSARRFVNTEAFF. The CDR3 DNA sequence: TGCAGTGCTAGGCGGTTTGTGAACACTGAAGCTTTCTTT.

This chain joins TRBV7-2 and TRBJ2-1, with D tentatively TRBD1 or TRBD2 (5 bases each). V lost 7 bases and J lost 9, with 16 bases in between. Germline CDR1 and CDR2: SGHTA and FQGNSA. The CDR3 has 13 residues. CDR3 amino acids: CASTSYGAGEQFF. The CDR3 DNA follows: TGTGCCAGCACCTCCTATGGGGCGGGTGAGCAGTTCTTC.

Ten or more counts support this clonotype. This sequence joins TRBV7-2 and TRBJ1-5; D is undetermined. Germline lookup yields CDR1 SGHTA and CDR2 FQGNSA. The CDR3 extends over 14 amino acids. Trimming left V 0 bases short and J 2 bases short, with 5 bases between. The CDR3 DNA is TGTGCCAGCAGCTTAGCAGGACGCAATCAGCCCCAGCATTTT. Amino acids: CASSLAGRNQPQHF.

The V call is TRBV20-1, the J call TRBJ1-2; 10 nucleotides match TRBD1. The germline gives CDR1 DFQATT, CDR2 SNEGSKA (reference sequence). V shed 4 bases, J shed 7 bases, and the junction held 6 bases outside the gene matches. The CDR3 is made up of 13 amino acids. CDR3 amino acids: CSAMRDRGGGYTF. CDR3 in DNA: TGCAGTGCTATGCGGGACAGGGGCGGTGGCTACACCTTC.

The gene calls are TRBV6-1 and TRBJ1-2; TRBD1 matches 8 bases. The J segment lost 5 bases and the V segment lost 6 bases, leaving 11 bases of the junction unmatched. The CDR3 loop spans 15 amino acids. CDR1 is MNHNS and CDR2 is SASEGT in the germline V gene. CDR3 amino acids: CASSKGGTGEYGYTF. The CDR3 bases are TGTGCCAGCAGCAAAGGGGGGACAGGCGAATATGGCTACACCTTC.

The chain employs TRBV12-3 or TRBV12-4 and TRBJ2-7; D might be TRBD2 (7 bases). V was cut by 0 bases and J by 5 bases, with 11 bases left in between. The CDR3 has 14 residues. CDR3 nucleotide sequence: TGTGCCAGCAGTTTAGCGGGGGGGCCAAACGAGCAGTACTTC. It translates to CASSLAGGPNEQYF.

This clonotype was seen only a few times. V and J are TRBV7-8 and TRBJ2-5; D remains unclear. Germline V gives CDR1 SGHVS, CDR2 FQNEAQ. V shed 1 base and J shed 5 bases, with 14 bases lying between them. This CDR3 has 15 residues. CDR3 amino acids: CASSLGSAIGETQYF. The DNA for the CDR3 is TGTGCCAGCAGCTTAGGGTCCGCCATAGGGGAGACCCAGTACTTC.

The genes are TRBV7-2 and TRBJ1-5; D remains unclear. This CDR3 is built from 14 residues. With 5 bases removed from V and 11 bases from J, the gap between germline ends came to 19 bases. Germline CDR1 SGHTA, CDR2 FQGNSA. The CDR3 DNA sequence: TGTGCCAGCAGCGCCGGGTCCTCCGCGTTCTCCCAGCATTTT. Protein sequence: CASSAGSSAFSQHF.

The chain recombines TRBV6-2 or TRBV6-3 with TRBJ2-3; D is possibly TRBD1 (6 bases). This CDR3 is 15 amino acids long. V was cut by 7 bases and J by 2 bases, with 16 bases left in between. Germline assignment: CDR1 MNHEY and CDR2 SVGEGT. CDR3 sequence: CASIDRDTSTDTQYF. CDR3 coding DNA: TGTGCCAGCATCGACCGGGACACATCCACAGATACGCAGTATTTT.